Listed below are T cell receptor beta chains from one sample, sequenced in a study of T cell responses to AZD1222 COVID-19 vaccine. Sequenced by immunoSEQ multiplex PCR; TCRdb stores in-frame clones only, minus some. The table has 80,000 to 100,000 clones, around 88% seen once. Here the sequenced sample was peripheral blood, taken on day 0 of AZD1222 vaccination. The receptor set was obtained from an adult in good health. The CDR3 runs from the conserved cysteine through the conserved F or W. A D gene is named only where the DNA matches it firmly. Clone size appears in some rows only: once, few, many, or a class for an expanded clone.

d_call clone_size j_call v_call cdr3_aa cdr3_nt
TRBD2 . TRBJ2-7 TRBV6-5 CASRSGINEQYF TGTGCCAGCAGGAGCGGGATTAACGAGCAGTACTTC
TRBD1 . TRBJ2-5 TRBV2 CASQIYRDRGQETQYF TGTGCCAGCCAGATATACCGGGACAGGGGGCAAGAGACCCAGTACTTC
. . TRBJ1-4 TRBV4-2 CASGAGVTTNEKLFF TGTGCCAGCGGAGCAGGGGTAACAACTAATGAAAAACTGTTTTTT
. once TRBJ1-2 TRBV5-4 CASGGDYGYTF TGTGCCAGCGGGGGAGACTATGGCTACACCTTC
TRBD2 . TRBJ2-1 TRBV5-8 CASSSPRGARNEQFF TGTGCCAGCAGTTCTCCGCGGGGGGCGCGCAATGAGCAGTTCTTC
. . TRBJ2-4 TRBV7-8 CASSLVPLGKNIQYF TGTGCCAGCAGCTTAGTACCCCTCGGGAAAAACATTCAGTACTTC
. . TRBJ1-6 TRBV27 CASTITLKTGTTFNSPLHF TGTGCCAGCACTATTACGCTCAAAACCGGGACCACTTTTAATTCACCCCTCCACTTT
TRBD1 . TRBJ1-2 TRBV24-1 CATSDPRDRAGYGYTF TGTGCCACCAGTGACCCCCGGGACAGGGCGGGGTATGGCTACACCTTC
. once TRBJ1-1 TRBV7-8 CASTRHQRNTEAFF TGTGCCAGCACCCGGCACCAACGAAACACTGAAGCTTTCTTT
. . TRBJ1-3 TRBV6-5 CASSYSSGVSGNTIYF TGTGCCAGCAGTTACTCTTCAGGGGTCAGTGGAAACACCATATATTTT
TRBD2 . TRBJ2-7 TRBV28 CASSLWASGSRGEQYF TGTGCCAGCAGTTTATGGGCTAGCGGGAGTCGAGGCGAGCAGTACTTC
. . TRBJ2-7 TRBV7-9 CASSLDHIYEQYF TGTGCCAGCAGCTTAGACCACATCTACGAGCAGTACTTC